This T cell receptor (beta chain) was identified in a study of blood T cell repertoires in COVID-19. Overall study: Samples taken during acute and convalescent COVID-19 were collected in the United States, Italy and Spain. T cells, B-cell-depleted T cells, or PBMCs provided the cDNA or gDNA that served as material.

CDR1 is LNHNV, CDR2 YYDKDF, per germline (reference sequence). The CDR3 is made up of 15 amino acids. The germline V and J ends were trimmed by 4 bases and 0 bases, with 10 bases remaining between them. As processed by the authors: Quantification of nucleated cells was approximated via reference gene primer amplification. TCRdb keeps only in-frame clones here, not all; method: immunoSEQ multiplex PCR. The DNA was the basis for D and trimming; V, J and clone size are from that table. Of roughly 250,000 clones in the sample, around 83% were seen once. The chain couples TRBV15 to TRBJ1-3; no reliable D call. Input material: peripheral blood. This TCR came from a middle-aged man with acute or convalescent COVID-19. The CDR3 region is CATSNQAFSGNTIYF. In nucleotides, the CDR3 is TGTGCCACCAGCAATCAAGCTTTCTCTGGAAACACCATATATTTT. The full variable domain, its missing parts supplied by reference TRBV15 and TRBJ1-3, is DAMVIQNPRYQVTQFGKPVTLSCSQTLNHNVMYWYQQKSSQAPKLLFHYYDKDFNNEADTPDNFQSRRPNTSFCFLDIRSPGLGDTAMYLCATSNQAFSGNTIYFGEGSWLTVV.